Detailed here is one T cell receptor beta chain. TCRdb analysed the RT-PCR reads with MiXCR anew, one entry per CDR3 protein. The data show roughly 880,000 distinct CDR3 sequences, 15% to 20% seen once. This sample was taken from a study of patients and donors after allogeneic stem cell transplantation. CDR1 and CDR2 from the germline V gene are SGHNT and YYREEE (reference sequence). This CDR3 is built from 12 residues. Trimming took off 6 bases at V and 3 bases at J, with 9 bases between the two ends. The sample taken for sequencing was blood, either unsorted or a sorted T cell fraction (not recorded which). The rearrangement joins TRBV5-4 to TRBJ1-1; a possible D gene is TRBD1 (6 bases). The sequence came from a human donor who was either an allogeneic HSCT recipient or a stem cell or donor lymphocyte infusion donor (not recorded which). It is not recorded whose cells these are; they may come from a transplant donor. CDR3 sequence: CASIGQYTEAFF. The DNA of the CDR3 is TGTGCCAGCATAGGACAGTACACTGAAGCTTTCTTT.